Reported below is one TCR beta chain. The data are from a study of blood T cell repertoires in COVID-19. At the level of the study: Donors in the United States, Italy and Spain gave samples during acute or convalescent COVID-19. T cells, B-cell-depleted T cells, or PBMCs provided the cDNA or gDNA that served as material.

In the authors' methods: For nucleated cells, counts were estimated from reference gene primer amplification. Produced via immunoSEQ multiplex PCR; TCRdb's table is partial and in-frame only. The V and J calls and clone size come from that table; D and trimming were worked out from the DNA. The table has over 100,000 clones, 80% seen once. The sequence came from a human donor in a cohort sampled during active or convalescent COVID-19. The sequenced sample consisted of peripheral blood.

CDR3: CASSLYSNEKLFF. CDR3 bases: TGTGCCAGCAGCTTGTACAGTAATGAAAAACTGTTTTTT. The V gene is TRBV11-2, the J gene TRBJ1-4; D unclear. The germline V gene has CDR1 SGHAT and CDR2 FQNNGV. Trimming stripped 3 bases from V and 4 bases from J, with 6 bases between. CDR3 size: 13 residues.